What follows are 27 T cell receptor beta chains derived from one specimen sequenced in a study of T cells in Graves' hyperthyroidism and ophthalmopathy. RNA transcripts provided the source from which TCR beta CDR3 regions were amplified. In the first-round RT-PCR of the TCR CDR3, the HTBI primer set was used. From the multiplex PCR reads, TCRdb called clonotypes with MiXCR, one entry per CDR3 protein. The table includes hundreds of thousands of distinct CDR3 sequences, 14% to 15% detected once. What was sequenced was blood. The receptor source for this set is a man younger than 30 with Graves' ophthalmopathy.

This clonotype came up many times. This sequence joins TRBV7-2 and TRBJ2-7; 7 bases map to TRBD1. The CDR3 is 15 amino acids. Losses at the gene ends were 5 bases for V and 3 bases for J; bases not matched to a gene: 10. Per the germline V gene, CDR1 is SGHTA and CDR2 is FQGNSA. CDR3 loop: CASSRGQIGIYEQYF. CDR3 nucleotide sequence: TGTGCCAGCAGCCGGGGACAGATAGGGATCTACGAGCAGTACTTC.

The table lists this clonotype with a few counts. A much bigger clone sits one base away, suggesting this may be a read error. The CDR3 DNA reads TGCGCCAGCAGCTTGAGGGGGTCAGATACGCAGTATTTT. It yields the protein CASSLRGSDTQYF. The chain employs TRBV5-1 and TRBJ2-3; D possibly corresponds to TRBD1 (6 bases). CDR1 and CDR2 (germline): SGHRS, YFSETQ. Trimming removed 1 base from V and 4 bases from J, with 7 bases in between. The CDR3 runs to 13 residues.

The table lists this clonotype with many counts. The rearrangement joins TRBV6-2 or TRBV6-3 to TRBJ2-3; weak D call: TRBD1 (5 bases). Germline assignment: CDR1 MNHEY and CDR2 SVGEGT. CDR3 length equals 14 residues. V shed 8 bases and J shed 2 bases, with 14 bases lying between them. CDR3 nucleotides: TGTGCCAGCCTGAAGGACATGTACACAGATACGCAGTATTTT. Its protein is CASLKDMYTDTQYF.

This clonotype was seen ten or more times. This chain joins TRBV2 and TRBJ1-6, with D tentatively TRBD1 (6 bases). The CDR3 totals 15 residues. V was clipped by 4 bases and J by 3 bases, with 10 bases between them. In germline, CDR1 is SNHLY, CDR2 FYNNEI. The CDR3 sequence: CASSGTVNYNSPLHF. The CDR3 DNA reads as TGTGCCAGCAGTGGGACAGTTAACTATAATTCACCCCTCCACTTT.

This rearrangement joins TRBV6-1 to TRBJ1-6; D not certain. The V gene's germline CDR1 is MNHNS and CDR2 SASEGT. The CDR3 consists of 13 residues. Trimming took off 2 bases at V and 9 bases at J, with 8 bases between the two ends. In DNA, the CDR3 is TGTGCCAGCAGTGAACCGGTTTCTTCACCCCTCCACTTT. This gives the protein CASSEPVSSPLHF.

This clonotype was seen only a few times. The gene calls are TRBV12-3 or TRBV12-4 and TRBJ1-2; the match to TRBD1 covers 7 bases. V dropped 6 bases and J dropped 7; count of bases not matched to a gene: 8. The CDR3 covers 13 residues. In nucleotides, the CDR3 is TGTGCCAGCAGAAGAGACAGGGATGCTGGCTACACCTTC. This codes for CASRRDRDAGYTF.

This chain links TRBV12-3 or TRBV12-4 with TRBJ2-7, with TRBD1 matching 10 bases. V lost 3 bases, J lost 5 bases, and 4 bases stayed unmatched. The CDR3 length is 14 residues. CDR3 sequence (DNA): TGTGCCAGCAGTTTGTGGGACAGGGGCCACGAGCAGTACTTC. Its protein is CASSLWDRGHEQYF.

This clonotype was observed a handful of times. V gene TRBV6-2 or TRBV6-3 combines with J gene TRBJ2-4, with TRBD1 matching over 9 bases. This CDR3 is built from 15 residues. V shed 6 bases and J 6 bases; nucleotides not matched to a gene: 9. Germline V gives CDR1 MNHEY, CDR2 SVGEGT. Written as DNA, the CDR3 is TGTGCCAGCAGATCGCCCGGGACAGGGAGAAACATTCAGTACTTC. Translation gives CASRSPGTGRNIQYF.

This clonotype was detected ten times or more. The CDR3 loop reads CASTRGGQDAQYF. DNA of the CDR3: TGTGCCAGCACGCGGGGGGGCCAGGATGCGCAGTATTTT. This chain links TRBV7-8 with TRBJ2-3; the match to TRBD2 covers 9 bases. V was pared by 7 bases and J by 10 bases, with 9 bases of the junction left unmatched. Germline loops: CDR1 SGHVS, CDR2 FQNEAQ. There are 13 residues in the CDR3.

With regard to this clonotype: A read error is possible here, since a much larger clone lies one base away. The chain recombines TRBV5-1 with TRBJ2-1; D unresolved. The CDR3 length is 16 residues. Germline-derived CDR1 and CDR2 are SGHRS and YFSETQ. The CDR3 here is CACSLFYGLEYNEQFF. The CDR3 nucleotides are TGCGCCTGCAGCTTGTTTTACGGGTTGGAATACAATGAGCAGTTCTTC. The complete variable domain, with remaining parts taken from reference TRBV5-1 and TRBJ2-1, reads KAGVTQTPRYLIKTRGQQVTLSCSPISGHRSVSWYQQTPGQGLQFLFEYFSETQRNKGNFPGRFSGRQFSNSRSEMNVSTLELGDSALYLCACSLFYGLEYNEQFFGPGTRLTVL.

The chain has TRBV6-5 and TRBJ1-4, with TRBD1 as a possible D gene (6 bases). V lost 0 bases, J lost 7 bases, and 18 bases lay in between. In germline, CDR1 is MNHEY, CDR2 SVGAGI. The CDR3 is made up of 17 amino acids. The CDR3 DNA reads TGTGCCAGCAGTTACTCGAGGTCGAGGGGGGAAGGTGAAAAACTGTTTTTT. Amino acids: CASSYSRSRGEGEKLFF.

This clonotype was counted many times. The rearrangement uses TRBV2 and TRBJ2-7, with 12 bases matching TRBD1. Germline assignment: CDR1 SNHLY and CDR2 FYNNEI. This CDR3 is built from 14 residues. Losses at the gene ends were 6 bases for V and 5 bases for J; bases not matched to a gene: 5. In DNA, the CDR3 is TGTGCCAGCAGGACGGGACAGGGGGCAAACGAGCAGTACTTC. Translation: CASRTGQGANEQYF.

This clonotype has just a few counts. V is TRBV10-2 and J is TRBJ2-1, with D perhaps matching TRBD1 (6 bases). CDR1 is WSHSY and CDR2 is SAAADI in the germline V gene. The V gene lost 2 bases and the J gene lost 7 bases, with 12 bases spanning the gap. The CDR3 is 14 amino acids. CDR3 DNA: TGCGCCAGCAGTGAGGCTTCAGGGGTGAATGAGCAGTTCTTC. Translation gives CASSEASGVNEQFF.

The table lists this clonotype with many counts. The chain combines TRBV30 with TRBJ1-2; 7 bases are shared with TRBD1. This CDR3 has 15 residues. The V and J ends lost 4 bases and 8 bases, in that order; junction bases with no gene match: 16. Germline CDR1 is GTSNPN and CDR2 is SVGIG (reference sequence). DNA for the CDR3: TGTGCCTGGAACCCGAGTGGGACAGCCTTTATGGGCTACACCTTC. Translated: CAWNPSGTAFMGYTF.

CDR3 bases: TGCAGTGCCAGGGGCAGGGGGCACGGGGGGGATACGCAGTATTTT. Translated: CSARGRGHGGDTQYF. V is TRBV20-1 and J is TRBJ2-3; TRBD1 is a possible D gene (8 bases). CDR3 length equals 15 residues. Per germline, CDR1 DFQATT and CDR2 SNEGSKA (reference sequence). V was pared by 6 bases and J by 6 bases, with 22 bases between.

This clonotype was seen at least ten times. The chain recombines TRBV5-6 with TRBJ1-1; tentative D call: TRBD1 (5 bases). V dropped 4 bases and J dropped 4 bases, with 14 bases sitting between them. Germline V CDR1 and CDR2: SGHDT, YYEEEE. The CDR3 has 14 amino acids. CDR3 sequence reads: CASSTPTEATEAFF. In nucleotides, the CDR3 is TGTGCCAGCAGCACTCCGACAGAAGCCACTGAAGCTTTCTTT.

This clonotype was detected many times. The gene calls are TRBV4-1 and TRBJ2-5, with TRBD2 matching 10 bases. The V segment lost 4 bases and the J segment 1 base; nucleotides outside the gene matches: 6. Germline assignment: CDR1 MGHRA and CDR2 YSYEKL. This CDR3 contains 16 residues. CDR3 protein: CASSPRAGGPQETQYF. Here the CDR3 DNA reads TGCGCCAGCAGCCCTCGAGCGGGGGGGCCCCAAGAGACCCAGTACTTC.

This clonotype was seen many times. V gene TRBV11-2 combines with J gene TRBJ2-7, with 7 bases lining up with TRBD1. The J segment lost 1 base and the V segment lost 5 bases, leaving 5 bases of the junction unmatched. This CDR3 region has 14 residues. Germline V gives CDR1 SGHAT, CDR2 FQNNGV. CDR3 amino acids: CASSPDRVSYEQYF. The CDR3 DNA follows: TGTGCCAGCAGCCCCGACAGGGTGTCCTACGAGCAGTACTTC. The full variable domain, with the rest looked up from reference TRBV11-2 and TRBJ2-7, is EAGVAQSPRYKIIEKRQSVAFWCNPISGHATLYWYQQILGQGPKLLIQFQNNGVVDDSQLPKDRFSAERLKGVDSTLKIQPAKLEDSAVYLCASSPDRVSYEQYFGPGTRLTVT.

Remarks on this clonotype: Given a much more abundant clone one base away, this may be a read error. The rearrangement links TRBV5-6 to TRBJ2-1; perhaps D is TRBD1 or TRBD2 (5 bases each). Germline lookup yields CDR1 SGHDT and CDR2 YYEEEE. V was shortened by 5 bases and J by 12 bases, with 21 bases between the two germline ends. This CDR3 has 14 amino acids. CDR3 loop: CASSPGTTLIGQFF. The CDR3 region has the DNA TGTGCCAGCAGTCCCGGGACGACTCTAATTGGGCAGTTCTTC.

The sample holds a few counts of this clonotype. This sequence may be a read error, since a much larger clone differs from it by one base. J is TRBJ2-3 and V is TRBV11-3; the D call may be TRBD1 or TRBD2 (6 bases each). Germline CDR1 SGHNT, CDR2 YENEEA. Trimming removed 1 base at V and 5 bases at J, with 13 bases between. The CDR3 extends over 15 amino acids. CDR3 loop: CASSLGGLARDTQYF. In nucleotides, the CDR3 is TGTGCCAGCAGCTTAGGGGGGCTAGCGAGAGATACGCAGTATTTT.

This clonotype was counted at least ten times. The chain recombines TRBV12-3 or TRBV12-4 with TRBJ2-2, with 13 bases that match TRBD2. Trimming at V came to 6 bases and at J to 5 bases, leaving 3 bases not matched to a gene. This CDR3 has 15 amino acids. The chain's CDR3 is CASSPGLAGTGELFF. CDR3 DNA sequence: TGTGCCAGCAGCCCGGGACTAGCGGGGACCGGGGAGCTGTTTTTT.

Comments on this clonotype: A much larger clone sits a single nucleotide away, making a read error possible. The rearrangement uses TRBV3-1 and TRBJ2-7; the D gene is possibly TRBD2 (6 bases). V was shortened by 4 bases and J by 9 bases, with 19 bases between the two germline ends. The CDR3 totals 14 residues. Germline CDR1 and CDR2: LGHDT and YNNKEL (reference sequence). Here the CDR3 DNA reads TGTGCCAGCAGCCCCCGTGGAGGGCCCCACGGGCAGTACTTC. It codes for CASSPRGGPHGQYF.

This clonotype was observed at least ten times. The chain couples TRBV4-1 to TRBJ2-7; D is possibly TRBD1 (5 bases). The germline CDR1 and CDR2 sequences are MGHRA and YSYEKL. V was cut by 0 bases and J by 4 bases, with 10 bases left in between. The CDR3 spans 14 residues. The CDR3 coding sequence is TGCGCCAGCAGCCAAGAAGGGGCCAGATACGAGCAGTACTTC. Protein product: CASSQEGARYEQYF.

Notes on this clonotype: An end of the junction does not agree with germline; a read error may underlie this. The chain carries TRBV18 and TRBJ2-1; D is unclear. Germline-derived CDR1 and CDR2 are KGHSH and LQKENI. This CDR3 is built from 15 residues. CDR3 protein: CASSPPPTDYNERFF. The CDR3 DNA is TGTGCCAGCTCACCACCGCCGACGGATTACAATGAGCGGTTCTTC.

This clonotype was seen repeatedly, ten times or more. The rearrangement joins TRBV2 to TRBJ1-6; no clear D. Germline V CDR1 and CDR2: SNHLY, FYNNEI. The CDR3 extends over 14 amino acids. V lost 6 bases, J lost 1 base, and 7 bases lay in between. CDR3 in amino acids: CASSRGSYNSPLHF. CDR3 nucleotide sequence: TGTGCCAGCAGCCGCGGTTCCTATAATTCACCCCTCCACTTT.

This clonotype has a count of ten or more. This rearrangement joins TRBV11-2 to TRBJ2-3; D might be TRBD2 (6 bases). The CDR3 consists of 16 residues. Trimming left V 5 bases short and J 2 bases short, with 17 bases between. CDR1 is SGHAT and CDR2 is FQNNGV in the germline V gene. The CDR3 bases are TGTGCCAGCAGCGCGTGGGAAGCGGGCATCACAGATACGCAGTATTTT. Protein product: CASSAWEAGITDTQYF.

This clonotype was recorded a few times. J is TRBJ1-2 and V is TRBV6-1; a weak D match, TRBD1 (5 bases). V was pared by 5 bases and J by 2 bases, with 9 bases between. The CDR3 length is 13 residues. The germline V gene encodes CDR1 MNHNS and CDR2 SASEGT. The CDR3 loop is CASSSGPNYGYTF. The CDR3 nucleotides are TGTGCCAGCAGTTCGGGGCCCAACTATGGCTACACCTTC.